A selection of T cell receptor beta chains follows, all from one sample in a study of blood T cell repertoires in COVID-19. The method was immunoSEQ multiplex PCR; TCRdb's version includes in-frame clones alone and lacks a portion of them. This table holds about 180,000 clones, about 85% found once. The sample comprised peripheral blood. Receptor source: a woman of 80 years or more with acute or convalescent COVID-19. CDR3s include the opening cysteine and the closing phenylalanine or tryptophan. The D gene is left open where the match is weak.

v_call d_call cdr3_aa
TRBV6-1 - CASSEDSSYEQYF
TRBV7-2 TRBD1 CASSLAGQGWNSNQPQHF
TRBV6-4 - CASSVGSADTQYF
TRBV27 TRBD2 CASPGGGKPYEQYF
TRBV21-1 - CASSKGLAGNNEQFF
TRBV15 - CATSRRLGHGTDTQYF
TRBV6-5 - CASTKAGSSYEQYF
TRBV6-2/TRBV6-3 - CASSRSSGNTIYF
TRBV11-2 - CASSYDRVSTNEKLFF
TRBV5-1 TRBD1 CASSLNTGQGHEKLFF
TRBV9 TRBD2 CASSVGLAWEQYF
TRBV9 - CASSGSGTNTGELFF
TRBV2 - CASSGEAGMNTEAFF
TRBV5-4 TRBD2 CASSFTSAYEQYF
TRBV29-1 - CSVEDGGGQPQHF
TRBV6-2/TRBV6-3 - CASSPGTSGELFF
TRBV5-5 - CASSTCQDCEQYF
TRBV5-1 TRBD1 CASSLRQGPDEQYF
TRBV5-1 TRBD2 CASSLDGGADNEQFF
TRBV3-1/TRBV3-2 - CASSQARGGNTIYF
TRBV19 - CASSPGGRRQPQHF
TRBV5-1 - CASSRDSDRELFF
TRBV5-5 - CASSSDRTQGTEAFF
TRBV7-2 - CASSRQAHTDTQYF
TRBV6-5 TRBD1 CASSSGQGARNTEAFF
TRBV9 TRBD2 CASSVASGRAHEQFF
TRBV6-2/TRBV6-3 - CASSYYGGSTEAFF
TRBV4-2 - CASSQESRVSSGNTIYF
TRBV3-1/TRBV3-2 - CASSPPGSDYGYTF
TRBV7-2 - CASSPRRGGQPQHF
TRBV9 TRBD2 CASSALAGGGTDTQYF
TRBV7-2 TRBD1 CASSSRTGGRTEAFF
TRBV3-1/TRBV3-2 TRBD2 CASSRPGLAPSDEQFF
TRBV19 - CASSRGWGDTDTQYF
TRBV5-1 - CASSFAGYGNTIYF
TRBV4-3 - CASTRVAGANVLTF
TRBV7-2 - CASSLRWGGDQPQHF
TRBV2 TRBD2 CASRPGLAVYNEQFF
TRBV15 TRBD2 CATSRDPRRLAGGTDTQYF
TRBV10-3 TRBD1 CAISRDSLEAFF
TRBV24-1 - CATSDPGFSAADTQYF
TRBV19 TRBD2 CASSIGSGTTYNEQFF
TRBV18 - CASSPPSGVNEQYF
TRBV9 - CASSPAGTPNTGELFF
TRBV2 - CASSAGASYNEQFF
TRBV2 TRBD1 CASTERQGRGEPQHF
TRBV12-5 TRBD1 CASGLVRDRSYEQYF
TRBV9 - CASSVGGASAEAFF
TRBV25-1 - CASSKSIGAHYGYTF
TRBV27 TRBD1 CASSLLGQTEAFF